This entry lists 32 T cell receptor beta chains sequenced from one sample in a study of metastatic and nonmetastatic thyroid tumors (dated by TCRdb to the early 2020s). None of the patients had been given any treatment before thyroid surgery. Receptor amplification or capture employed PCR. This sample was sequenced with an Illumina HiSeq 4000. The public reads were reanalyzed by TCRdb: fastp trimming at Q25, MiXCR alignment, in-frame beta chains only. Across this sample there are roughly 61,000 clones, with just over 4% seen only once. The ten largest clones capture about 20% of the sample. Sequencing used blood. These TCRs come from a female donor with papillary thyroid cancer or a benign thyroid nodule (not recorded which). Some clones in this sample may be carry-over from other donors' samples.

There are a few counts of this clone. The CDR3 coding sequence is TGCAGTGCAAGGACTAGCGGGAGGTTTGTGGGGCAGTACTTC. Translation: CSARTSGRFVGQYF. The chain uses TRBV20-1 and TRBJ2-7, with 14 bases that match TRBD2. Germline V gene lookup returns CDR1 DFQATT and CDR2 SNEGSKA (reference sequence). The V and J ends lost 6 bases and 9 bases, in that order; junction bases with no gene match: 10. The CDR3 has 14 amino acids.

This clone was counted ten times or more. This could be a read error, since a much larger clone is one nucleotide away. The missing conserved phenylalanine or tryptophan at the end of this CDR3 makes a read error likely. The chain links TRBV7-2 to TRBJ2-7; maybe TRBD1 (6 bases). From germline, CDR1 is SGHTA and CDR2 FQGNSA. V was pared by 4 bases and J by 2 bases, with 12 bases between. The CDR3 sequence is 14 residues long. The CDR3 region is CASSSTGSAYEQYL. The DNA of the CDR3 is TGTGCCAGCAGCTCTACAGGGTCAGCCTACGAGCAGTACCTC.

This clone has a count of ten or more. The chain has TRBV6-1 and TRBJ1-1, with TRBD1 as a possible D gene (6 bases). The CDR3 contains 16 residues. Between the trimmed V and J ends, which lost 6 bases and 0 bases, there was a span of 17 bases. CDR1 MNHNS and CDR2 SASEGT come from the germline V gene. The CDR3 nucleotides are TGTGCCAGCAGGGCCAGGGGCTTGGGGGTGAACACTGAAGCTTTCTTT. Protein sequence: CASRARGLGVNTEAFF.

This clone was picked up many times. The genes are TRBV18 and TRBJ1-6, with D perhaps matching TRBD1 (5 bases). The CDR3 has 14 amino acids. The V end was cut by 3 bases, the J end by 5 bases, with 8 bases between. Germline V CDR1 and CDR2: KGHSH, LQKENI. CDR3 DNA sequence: TGTGCCAGCTCACCGCAGGGTAATAATTCACCCCTCCACTTT. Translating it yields CASSPQGNNSPLHF.

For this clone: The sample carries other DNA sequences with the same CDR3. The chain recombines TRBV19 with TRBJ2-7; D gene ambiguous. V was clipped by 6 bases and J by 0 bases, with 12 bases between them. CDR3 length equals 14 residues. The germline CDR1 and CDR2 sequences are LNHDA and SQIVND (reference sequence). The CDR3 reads CASSIGGRSYEQYF. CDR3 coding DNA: TGTGCCAGTAGCATCGGCGGTCGCTCCTACGAGCAGTACTTC.

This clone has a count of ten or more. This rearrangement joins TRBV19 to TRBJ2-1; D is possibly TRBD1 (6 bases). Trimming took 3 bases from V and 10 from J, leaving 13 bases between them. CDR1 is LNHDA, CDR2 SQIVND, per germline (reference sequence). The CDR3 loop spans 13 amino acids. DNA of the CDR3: TGTGCCAGTAGTATGGTGGGCAGGGGAGAGCAGTTCTTC. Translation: CASSMVGRGEQFF.

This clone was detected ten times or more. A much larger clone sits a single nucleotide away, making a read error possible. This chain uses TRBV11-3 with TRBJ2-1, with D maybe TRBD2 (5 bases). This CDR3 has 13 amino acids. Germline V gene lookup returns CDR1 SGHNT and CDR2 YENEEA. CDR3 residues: CASSSAGVNGQFF. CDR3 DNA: TGTGCCAGCAGCTCCGCCGGGGTCAATGGGCAGTTCTTC.

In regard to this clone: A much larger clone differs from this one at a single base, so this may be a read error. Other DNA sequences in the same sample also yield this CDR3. The CDR3 DNA is TGTGCCAGCAGCTCGGGACTAGCGGGAGGGCTGGAGACCCAGTACTTC. This sequence encodes CASSSGLAGGLETQYF. The V call is TRBV9, the J call TRBJ2-5, with 16 bases lining up with TRBD2. Germline values: CDR1 SGDLS, CDR2 YYNGEE. Trimming at V came to 4 bases and at J to 5 bases, leaving 5 bases not matched to a gene. The CDR3 runs to 16 residues.

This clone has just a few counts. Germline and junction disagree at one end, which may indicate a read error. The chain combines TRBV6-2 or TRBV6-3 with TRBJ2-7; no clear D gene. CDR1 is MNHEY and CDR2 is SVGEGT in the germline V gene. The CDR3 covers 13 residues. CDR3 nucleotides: TGTGCCAGCCGAGGTGATCCCCCCTACGATCAGTACTTC. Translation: CASRGDPPYDQYF.

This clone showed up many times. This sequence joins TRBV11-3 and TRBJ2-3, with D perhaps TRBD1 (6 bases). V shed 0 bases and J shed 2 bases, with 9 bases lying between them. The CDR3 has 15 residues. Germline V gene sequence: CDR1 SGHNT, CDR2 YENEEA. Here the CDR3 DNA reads TGTGCCAGCAGCTTAGATTGGACAGACACAGATACGCAGTATTTT. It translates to CASSLDWTDTDTQYF. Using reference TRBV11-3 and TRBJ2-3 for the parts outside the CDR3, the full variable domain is EAGVVQSPRYKIIEKKQPVAFWCNPISGHNTLYWYLQNLGQGPELLIRYENEEAVDDSQLPKDRFSAERLKGVDSTLKIQPAELGDSAVYLCASSLDWTDTDTQYFGPGTRLTVL.

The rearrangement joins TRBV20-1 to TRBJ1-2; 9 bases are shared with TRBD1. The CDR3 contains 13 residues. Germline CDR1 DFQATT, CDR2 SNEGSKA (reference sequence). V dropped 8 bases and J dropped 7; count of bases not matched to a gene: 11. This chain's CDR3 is CSSKTGGASGYTF. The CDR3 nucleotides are TGCAGTTCTAAGACAGGGGGGGCTAGTGGCTACACCTTC.

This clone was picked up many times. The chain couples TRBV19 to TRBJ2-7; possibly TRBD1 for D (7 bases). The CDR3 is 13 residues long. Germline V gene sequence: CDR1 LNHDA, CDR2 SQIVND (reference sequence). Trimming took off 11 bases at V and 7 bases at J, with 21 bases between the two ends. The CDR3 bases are TGTGCCTCTTCAATGACCCCAGGGGGGGAGCAGTACTTC. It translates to CASSMTPGGEQYF.

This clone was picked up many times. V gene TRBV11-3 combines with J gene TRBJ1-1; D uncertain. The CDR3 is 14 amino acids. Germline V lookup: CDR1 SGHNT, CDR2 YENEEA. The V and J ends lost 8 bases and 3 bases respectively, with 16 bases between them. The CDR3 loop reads CASAAALGYTEAFF. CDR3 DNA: TGTGCCAGCGCCGCAGCCCTTGGGTACACTGAAGCTTTCTTT.

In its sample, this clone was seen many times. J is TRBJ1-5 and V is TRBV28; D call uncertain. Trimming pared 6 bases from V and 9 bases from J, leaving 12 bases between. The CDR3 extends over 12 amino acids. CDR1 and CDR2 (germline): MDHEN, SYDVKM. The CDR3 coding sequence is TGTGCCAGCAGCCTGTCTCTTGCGCCCCAGCATTTT. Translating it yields CASSLSLAPQHF.

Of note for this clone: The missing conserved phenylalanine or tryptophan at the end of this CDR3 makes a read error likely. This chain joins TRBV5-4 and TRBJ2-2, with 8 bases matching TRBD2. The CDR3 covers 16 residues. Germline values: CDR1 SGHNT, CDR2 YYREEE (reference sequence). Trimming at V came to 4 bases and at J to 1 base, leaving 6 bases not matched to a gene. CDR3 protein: CASSQGSGRNTGELFL. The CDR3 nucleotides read TGTGCCAGCAGCCAAGGCAGCGGGAGGAACACCGGGGAGCTGTTTCTT.

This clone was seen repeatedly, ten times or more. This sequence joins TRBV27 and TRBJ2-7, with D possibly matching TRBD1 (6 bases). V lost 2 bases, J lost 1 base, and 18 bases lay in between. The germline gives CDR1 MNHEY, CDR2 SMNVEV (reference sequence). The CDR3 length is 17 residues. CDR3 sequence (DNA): TGTGCCAGCAGTTTAAAGTTCAACAGGGCCAATTCCTACGAGCAGTACTTC. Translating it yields CASSLKFNRANSYEQYF.

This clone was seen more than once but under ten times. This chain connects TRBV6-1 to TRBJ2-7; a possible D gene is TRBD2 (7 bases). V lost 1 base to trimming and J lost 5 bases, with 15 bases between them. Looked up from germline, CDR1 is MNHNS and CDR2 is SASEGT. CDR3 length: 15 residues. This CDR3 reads CASSEEEGGRNEQYF. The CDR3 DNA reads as TGTGCCAGCAGTGAAGAAGAGGGGGGGCGCAACGAGCAGTACTTC.

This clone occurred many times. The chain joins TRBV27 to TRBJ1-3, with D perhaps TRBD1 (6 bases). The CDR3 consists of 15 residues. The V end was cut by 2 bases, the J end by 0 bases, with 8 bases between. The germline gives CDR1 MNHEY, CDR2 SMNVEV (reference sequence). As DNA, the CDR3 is TGTGCCAGCAGTTTAAGGGGGAGCTCTGGAAACACCATATATTTT. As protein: CASSLRGSSGNTIYF.

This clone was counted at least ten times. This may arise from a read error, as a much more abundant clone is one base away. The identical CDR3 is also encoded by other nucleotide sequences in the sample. As DNA, the CDR3 is TGCGCCAGTAGCACCGGGAGGGCCCAACAGCCCCAGCATTTT. This encodes CASSTGRAQQPQHF. This chain joins TRBV19 and TRBJ1-5; no definite D call. The CDR3 sequence is 14 residues long. In germline, CDR1 is LNHDA, CDR2 SQIVND (reference sequence).

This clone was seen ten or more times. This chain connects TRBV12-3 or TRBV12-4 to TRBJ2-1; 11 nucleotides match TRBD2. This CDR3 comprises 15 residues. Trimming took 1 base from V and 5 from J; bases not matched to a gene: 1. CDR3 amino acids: CASSLGLAGNNEQFF. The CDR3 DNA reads TGTGCCAGCAGTTTAGGACTAGCGGGAAACAATGAGCAGTTCTTC.

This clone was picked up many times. Here the CDR3 DNA reads TGTGCCAGCAGCTTAGTCAACAACGAAAAACTGTTTTTT. This translates into CASSLVNNEKLFF. The chain couples TRBV7-9 to TRBJ1-4; D call uncertain. V lost 1 base, J lost 8 bases, and 8 bases lay in between. The CDR3 sequence is 13 residues long. In germline, CDR1 is SEHNR, CDR2 FQNEAQ (reference sequence).

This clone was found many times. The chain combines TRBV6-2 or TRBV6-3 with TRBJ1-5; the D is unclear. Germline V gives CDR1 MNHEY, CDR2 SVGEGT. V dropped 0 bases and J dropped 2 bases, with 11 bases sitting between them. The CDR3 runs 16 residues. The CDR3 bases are TGTGCCAGCAGTTACTCGCAAGGTGGGCGCAATCAGCCCCAGCATTTT. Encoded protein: CASSYSQGGRNQPQHF.

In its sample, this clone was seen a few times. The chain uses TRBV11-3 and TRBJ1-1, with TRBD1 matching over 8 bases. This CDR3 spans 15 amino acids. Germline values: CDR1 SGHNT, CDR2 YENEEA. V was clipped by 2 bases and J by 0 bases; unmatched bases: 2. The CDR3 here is CASSLSRGLNTEAFF. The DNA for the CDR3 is TGTGCCAGCAGCTTAAGCAGGGGGCTGAACACTGAAGCTTTCTTT.

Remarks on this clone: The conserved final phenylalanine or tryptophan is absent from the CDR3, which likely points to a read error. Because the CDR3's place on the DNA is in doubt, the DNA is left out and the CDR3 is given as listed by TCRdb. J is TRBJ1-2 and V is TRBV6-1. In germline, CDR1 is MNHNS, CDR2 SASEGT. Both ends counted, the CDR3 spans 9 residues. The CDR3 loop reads CASREAASE.

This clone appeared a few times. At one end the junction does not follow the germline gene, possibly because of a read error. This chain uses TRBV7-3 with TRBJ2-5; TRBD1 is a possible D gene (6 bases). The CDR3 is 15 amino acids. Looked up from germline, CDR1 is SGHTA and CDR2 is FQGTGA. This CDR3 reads CASILGTRGGETQYF. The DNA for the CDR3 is TGTGCCAGCATCTTAGGCACCAGGGGTGGAGAGACCCAGTACTTC.

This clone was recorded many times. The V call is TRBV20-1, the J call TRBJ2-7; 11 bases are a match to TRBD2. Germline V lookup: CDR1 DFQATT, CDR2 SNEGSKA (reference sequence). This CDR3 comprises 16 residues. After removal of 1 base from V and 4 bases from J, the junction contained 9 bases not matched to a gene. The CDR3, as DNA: TGCAGTGCTAGAGTTCTGCTAGCGGGAGGAGGGTACGAGCAGTACTTC. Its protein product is CSARVLLAGGGYEQYF.

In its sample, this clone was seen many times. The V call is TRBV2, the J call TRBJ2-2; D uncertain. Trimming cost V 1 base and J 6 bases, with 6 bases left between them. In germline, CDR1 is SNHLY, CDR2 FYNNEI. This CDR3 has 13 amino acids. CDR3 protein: CASSEEVPGELFF. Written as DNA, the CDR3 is TGTGCCAGCAGTGAAGAAGTGCCCGGGGAGCTGTTTTTT.

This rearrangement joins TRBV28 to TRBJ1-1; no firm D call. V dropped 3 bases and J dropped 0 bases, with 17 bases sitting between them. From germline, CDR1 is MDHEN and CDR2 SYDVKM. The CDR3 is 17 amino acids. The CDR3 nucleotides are TGTGCCAGCAGTTTTGCCTCGGACGGACCTCTGAACACTGAAGCTTTCTTT. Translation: CASSFASDGPLNTEAFF.

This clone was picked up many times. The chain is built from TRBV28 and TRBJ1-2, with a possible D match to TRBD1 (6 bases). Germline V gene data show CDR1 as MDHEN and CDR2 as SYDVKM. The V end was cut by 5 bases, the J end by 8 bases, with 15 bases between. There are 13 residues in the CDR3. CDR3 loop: CASSVKRGLGYTF. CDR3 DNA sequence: TGTGCCAGCAGTGTAAAGCGGGGGCTAGGCTACACCTTC.

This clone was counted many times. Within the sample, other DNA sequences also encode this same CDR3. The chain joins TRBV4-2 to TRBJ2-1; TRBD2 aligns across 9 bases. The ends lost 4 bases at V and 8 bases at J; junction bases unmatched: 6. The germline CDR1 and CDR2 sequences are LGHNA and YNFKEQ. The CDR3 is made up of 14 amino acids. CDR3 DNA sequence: TGTGCCAGCAGCCTTACCGGGACTAGCCATGAGCAGTTCTTC. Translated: CASSLTGTSHEQFF.

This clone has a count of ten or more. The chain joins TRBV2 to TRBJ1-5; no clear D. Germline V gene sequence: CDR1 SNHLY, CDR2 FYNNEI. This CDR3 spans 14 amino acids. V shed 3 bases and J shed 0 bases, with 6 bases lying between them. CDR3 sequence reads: CASSDSNSNQPQHF. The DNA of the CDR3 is TGTGCCAGCAGTGACAGTAATAGCAATCAGCCCCAGCATTTT.

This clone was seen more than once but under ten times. The CDR3 protein is CASRRSGSSYNEQFF. For the CDR3, the DNA is TGTGCCAGCAGGAGGTCAGGGAGCTCCTACAATGAGCAGTTCTTC. This chain connects TRBV6-2 or TRBV6-3 to TRBJ2-1; D is perhaps TRBD1 or TRBD2 (5 bases each). This CDR3 is 15 amino acids long. CDR1 is MNHEY and CDR2 is SVGEGT in the germline V gene. Trimming pared 6 bases from V and 0 bases from J, leaving 12 bases between.